These 23 T cell receptor beta chains originate from one sample sequenced in a study of blood T cells in healthy people across ages. Using a J-beta primer mix together with a sample-barcoded 5' primer, a second PCR was run for about 7 to 12 cycles. TCRdb re-analysed the 5' RACE reads in MiXCR, keeping a single row per CDR3 protein. Among around 1,500,000 distinct CDR3 sequences listed, over 25% were seen once. Material: blood. These receptor sequences come from a woman in her twenties or thirties in good health.

The J gene is TRBJ2-2, the V gene TRBV20-1; 7 nucleotides line up with TRBD2. This CDR3 has 13 amino acids. The V gene's germline CDR1 is DFQATT and CDR2 SNEGSKA (reference sequence). Germline trimming cut 7 bases from V and 6 bases from J; bases unmatched to any gene: 8. CDR3 DNA: TGCAGTGTGAGCGGGGACGAGCCCGGGGAGCTGTTTTTT. It specifies CSVSGDEPGELFF.

This clonotype was detected ten times or more. V usage is TRBV29-1 and J usage is TRBJ2-5; TRBD1 agrees at 8 bases. Germline V gene lookup returns CDR1 SQVTM and CDR2 ANQGSEA. This CDR3 has 13 residues. Trimming removed 4 bases from V and 4 bases from J; junction bases left unmatched: 5. CDR3: CSVGQGAGETQYF. The CDR3 coding sequence is TGCAGCGTTGGGCAGGGGGCTGGAGAGACCCAGTACTTC.

The table lists this clonotype with a few counts. The chain couples TRBV20-1 to TRBJ1-6, with 10 bases aligning to TRBD1. With 0 bases clipped from V and 6 bases from J, the junction kept 5 bases outside the gene matches. The germline V gene encodes CDR1 DFQATT and CDR2 SNEGSKA (reference sequence). The CDR3 is 16 amino acids. The DNA of the CDR3 is TGCAGTGCTAGAGAGACAGGGGGCGCCTTTAATTCACCCCTCCACTTT. Translated: CSARETGGAFNSPLHF.

This clonotype was detected a few times. CDR3 loop: CASSYAQGAFF. As DNA, the CDR3 is TGTGCCAGCAGTTACGCTCAGGGAGCTTTCTTT. This rearrangement joins TRBV6-6 to TRBJ1-1; D perhaps matches TRBD1 (5 bases). CDR3 length equals 11 residues. V was shortened by 2 bases and J by 10 bases, with 8 bases between the two germline ends. The germline V gene encodes CDR1 MNHNY and CDR2 SVGAGI (reference sequence).

The genes are TRBV6-6 and TRBJ1-5; D ambiguous. V shed 1 base and J shed 4 bases, with 17 bases lying between them. Looked up from germline, CDR1 is MNHNY and CDR2 is SVGAGI (reference sequence). The CDR3 length is 17 residues. In DNA, the CDR3 is TGTGCCAGCAGTTACTTCCTCGCGAGCTTCGGGAATCAGCCCCAGCATTTT. Residues: CASSYFLASFGNQPQHF.

This clonotype was observed a handful of times. V and J are TRBV7-2 and TRBJ1-6; the match to TRBD1 covers 10 bases. Looked up from germline, CDR1 is SGHTA and CDR2 is FQGNSA. Germline trimming cut 5 bases from V and 10 bases from J; bases unmatched to any gene: 5. The CDR3 extends over 14 amino acids. The CDR3 DNA reads as TGTGCCAGCAGCCGGAGGACAGGGGGGTCACCCCTCCACTTT. It translates to CASSRRTGGSPLHF.

Many counts were recorded for this clonotype. The J gene is TRBJ2-6, the V gene TRBV12-3 or TRBV12-4; no definite D call. The ends were cut back, 7 bases at V and 2 bases at J, with 12 bases in the middle. This CDR3 is built from 15 residues. The CDR3 region is CASISRGPGANVLTF. CDR3 sequence (DNA): TGTGCCAGCATTTCCCGAGGACCTGGGGCCAACGTCCTGACTTTC.

This clonotype was found many times. The gene calls are TRBV7-9 and TRBJ1-5, with TRBD1 matching over 12 bases. Looked up from germline, CDR1 is SEHNR and CDR2 is FQNEAQ (reference sequence). V lost 4 bases, J lost 5 bases, and 12 bases stayed unmatched. This CDR3 region has 18 residues. DNA of the CDR3: TGTGCCAGCAGCTCAGCCGGGACAGGGGGCTTGATAGATCAGCCCCAGCATTTT. Translating gives CASSSAGTGGLIDQPQHF. The full variable domain, completed using reference TRBV7-9 and TRBJ1-5, is DTGVSQNPRHKITKRGQNVTFRCDPISEHNRLYWYRQTLGQGPEFLTYFQNEAQLEKSRLLSDRFSAERPKGSFSTLEIQRTEQGDSAMYLCASSSAGTGGLIDQPQHFGDGTRLSIL.

The table lists this clonotype with many counts. This chain connects TRBV10-3 to TRBJ2-5; D call uncertain. V was clipped by 10 bases and J by 1 base, with 13 bases between them. This CDR3 has 13 amino acids. From germline, CDR1 is ENHRY and CDR2 SYGVKD. This CDR3 reads CANSGTSQETQYF. In nucleotides, the CDR3 is TGTGCCAACTCAGGAACATCCCAAGAGACCCAGTACTTC.

The CDR3 sequence is CASSRDPGGSPLHF. Written as DNA, the CDR3 is TGTGCCAGCAGCCGCGATCCAGGGGGTTCACCCCTCCACTTT. J is TRBJ1-6 and V is TRBV14; 7 bases agree with TRBD1. This CDR3 region has 14 residues. The V gene end was trimmed by 4 bases and the J gene end by 9 bases; junction bases not matched to a gene: 6. CDR1 is SGHDN, CDR2 FVKESK, per germline. Together with reference TRBV14 and TRBJ1-6, the CDR3 gives the full variable domain: EAGVTQFPSHSVIEKGQTVTLRCDPISGHDNLYWYRRVMGKEIKFLLHFVKESKQDESGMPNNRFLAERTGGTYSTLKVQPAELEDSGVYFCASSRDPGGSPLHFGNGTRLTVT.

This clonotype was detected once. This rearrangement joins TRBV28 to TRBJ2-3; D unclear. Per the germline V gene, CDR1 is MDHEN and CDR2 is SYDVKM. The CDR3 spans 14 residues. The V and J ends lost 5 bases and 3 bases respectively, with 12 bases between them. CDR3 sequence: CASSPVLGTDTQYF. CDR3 DNA sequence: TGTGCCAGCAGTCCCGTGCTAGGGACAGATACGCAGTATTTT.

Comment on this clonotype: Sequence at one end of the junction differs from germline and may be a read error. The chain has TRBV11-1 and TRBJ2-3; perhaps TRBD1 as D (6 bases). Germline V gene lookup returns CDR1 SGHAT and CDR2 FQDESV (reference sequence). There are 16 residues in the CDR3. The CDR3: CASSFSDSWGTGTQYF. As DNA, the CDR3 is TGTGCCAGCAGCTTCTCGGACAGTTGGGGCACAGGTACGCAGTATTTT.

This rearrangement joins TRBV2 to TRBJ2-6, with D unclear. CDR3 size: 16 residues. Germline CDR1 reads SNHLY; CDR2 reads FYNNEI. Trimming removed 2 bases at V and 0 bases at J, with 8 bases between. The CDR3 loop reads CASSEWGFSGANVLTF. The CDR3, as DNA: TGTGCCAGCAGTGAATGGGGTTTCTCTGGGGCCAACGTCCTGACTTTC.

The V gene is TRBV9, the J gene TRBJ1-6; TRBD1 is a possible D gene (5 bases). There are 14 residues in the CDR3. V gave up 2 bases and J gave up 8 bases, with 11 bases separating them. CDR1 and CDR2 from the germline V gene are SGDLS and YYNGEE. The CDR3 here is CASSVGTPYSPLHF. CDR3 DNA sequence: TGTGCCAGCAGCGTTGGGACCCCGTATTCACCCCTCCACTTT. Filled out from reference TRBV9 and TRBJ1-6, the complete variable domain reads DSGVTQTPKHLITATGQRVTLRCSPRSGDLSVYWYQQSLDQGLQFLIQYYNGEERAKGNILERFSAQQFPDLHSELNLSSLELGDSALYFCASSVGTPYSPLHFGNGTRLTVT.

The chain is built from TRBV19 and TRBJ2-2; 7 nucleotides agree with TRBD2. There are 18 residues in the CDR3. Germline loops: CDR1 LNHDA, CDR2 SQIVND (reference sequence). Germline trimming cut 2 bases from V and 5 bases from J; bases unmatched to any gene: 14. CDR3 coding DNA: TGTGCCAGTAGTATACACCCCGTTGGGGGAGGGCGTACCGGGGAGCTGTTTTTT. This sequence encodes CASSIHPVGGGRTGELFF.

This chain joins TRBV6-6 and TRBJ1-4, with TRBD1 matching 7 bases. Germline assignment: CDR1 MNHNY and CDR2 SVGAGI (reference sequence). This CDR3 has 13 residues. Trimming at V came to 11 bases and at J to 8 bases, leaving 11 bases not matched to a gene. The CDR3 region has the DNA TGTGCCGGATCGACAGGGATGAGGGAAAAACTGTTTTTT. It translates to CAGSTGMREKLFF.

A few counts support this clonotype. J is TRBJ1-4 and V is TRBV29-1; D is ambiguous. Trimming took 3 bases from V and 11 from J, leaving 10 bases between them. The CDR3 consists of 11 residues. Looked up from germline, CDR1 is SQVTM and CDR2 is ANQGSEA. The CDR3 protein is CSVDFGSKLFF. CDR3 DNA sequence: TGCAGCGTTGATTTCGGGTCGAAACTGTTTTTT.

The chain's CDR3 is CASSLELQPGSASPDTQYF. In DNA, the CDR3 is TGCGCCAGCAGCCTAGAACTCCAGCCCGGGTCGGCTAGCCCAGATACGCAGTATTTT. The chain joins TRBV4-3 to TRBJ2-3; TRBD2 might be the D (5 bases). The CDR3 totals 19 residues. Germline V lookup: CDR1 LGHNA, CDR2 YSLEER. Trimming took 4 bases from V and 4 from J, leaving 27 bases between them.

At least ten counts were recorded for this clonotype. The CDR3 DNA reads TGTGCCACCAGCGGTTTAGAGGGCGGGAGGGACTTTACCCGATACGAGCAGTACTTC. It codes for CATSGLEGGRDFTRYEQYF. The rearrangement uses TRBV24-1 and TRBJ2-7, with 9 bases that match TRBD2. This CDR3 spans 19 amino acids. Per the germline V gene, CDR1 is KGHDR and CDR2 is SFDVKD. Germline trimming cut 7 bases from V and 4 bases from J; bases unmatched to any gene: 22.

The rearrangement uses TRBV9 and TRBJ2-3, with TRBD1 matching over 7 bases. The V segment lost 3 bases and the J segment 2 bases; nucleotides outside the gene matches: 6. Per germline, CDR1 SGDLS and CDR2 YYNGEE. This CDR3 is 15 amino acids long. CDR3 nucleotides: TGTGCCAGCAGCGGTACAGGGGAAAACACAGATACGCAGTATTTT. It is translated as CASSGTGENTDTQYF.

This clonotype was observed at least ten times. This chain's CDR3 is CASKITGTANEQFF. DNA of the CDR3: TGTGCCAGCAAGATTACCGGGACAGCCAATGAGCAGTTCTTC. V usage is TRBV6-5 and J usage is TRBJ2-1, with 7 bases identical to TRBD1. The CDR3 loop spans 14 amino acids. V lost 7 bases and J lost 6; bases outside the gene matches: 9. CDR1 is MNHEY and CDR2 is SVGAGI in the germline V gene.

The V gene is TRBV5-8, the J gene TRBJ2-7, with D tentatively TRBD2 (5 bases). CDR3 length: 15 residues. Germline CDR1 reads SGHTS; CDR2 reads YDEGEE. V gave up 7 bases and J gave up 3 bases, with 20 bases separating them. The CDR3 sequence: CASWGRSGVGYEQYF. CDR3 DNA sequence: TGTGCCAGCTGGGGAAGGAGCGGAGTGGGCTACGAGCAGTACTTC.

This clonotype occurred many times. The rearrangement uses TRBV5-1 and TRBJ2-4; TRBD1 aligns across 8 bases. CDR3 length: 14 residues. Unmatched junction bases numbered 8, after V lost 4 bases and J lost 8 bases. The V gene's germline CDR1 is SGHRS and CDR2 YFSETQ. CDR3 region: CASSLSGGEDIQYF. In DNA form, the CDR3 reads TGCGCCAGCAGCCTATCAGGGGGCGAGGACATTCAGTACTTC.